This T cell receptor (beta chain) was sequenced during a study of cytomegalovirus exposure and HLA in healthy donors. This CDR3 contains 13 residues. CDR1 and CDR2 (germline): SEHNR, FQNEAQ (reference sequence). With regard to this clone: Its target is not known. Compared with germline, one end of the junction differs, possibly owing to a read error.

Broader study findings: Presence/absence analyses treated sequencing depth as roughly uniform across donors. Most CMV-associated TCR beta chains were later found to appear HLA-restricted.

PCR primers comprised 60 Vbeta and 13 Jbeta primers. TCRdb's table, derived via immunoSEQ multiplex PCR, lists solely in-frame clones and lacks some. The sample has under 200,000 clones, roughly four fifths seen once. The TCR sequence derives from a female donor in good health and CMV-seronegative. This sequence joins TRBV7-9 and TRBJ2-2; D possibly corresponds to TRBD2 (6 bases). Sample: PBMCs. The chain's CDR3 is CASSPSSVGDLFF. The CDR3 nucleotides read TGTGCCAGCAGCCCGTCTAGCGTCGGGGATCTGTTTTTT.